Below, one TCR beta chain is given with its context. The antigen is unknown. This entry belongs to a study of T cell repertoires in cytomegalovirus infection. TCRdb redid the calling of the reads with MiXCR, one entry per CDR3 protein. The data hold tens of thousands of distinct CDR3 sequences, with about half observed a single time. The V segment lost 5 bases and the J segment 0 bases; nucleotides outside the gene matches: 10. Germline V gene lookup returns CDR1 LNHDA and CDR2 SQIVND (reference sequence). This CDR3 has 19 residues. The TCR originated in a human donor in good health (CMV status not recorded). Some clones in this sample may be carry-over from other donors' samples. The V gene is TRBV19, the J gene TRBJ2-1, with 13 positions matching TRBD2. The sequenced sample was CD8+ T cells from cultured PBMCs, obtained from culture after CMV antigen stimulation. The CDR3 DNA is TGTGCCAGTAGTTCCCGGACTAGCGGGAGAGTCAGCTCCTACAATGAGCAGTTCTTC. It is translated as CASSSRTSGRVSSYNEQFF.